The source of this TCR beta chain is a study of T cells in tumors after PD-1 blockade. At the level of the study: No patient had prior checkpoint blockade, systemic immunosuppression, or radiotherapy within 4 weeks. Findings and caveats of the study: Peripheral recruitment is suggested, as some novel exhausted tumor clones were in pre-treatment blood.

Input was about 616 ng to 6,500 ng of genomic DNA from tumor or blood. This CDR3 region has 19 residues. The V end lost 1 base, the J end lost 7 bases, and 28 bases lay between the germline ends. Germline CDR1 reads LGHDT; CDR2 reads YNNKEL (reference sequence). About this clone: Its antigen is currently unknown.

This table comes from immunoSEQ multiplex PCR, and its TCRdb copy is limited to in-frame clones, with some not included. In the table there are roughly 50,000 clones, roughly 80% of which are singletons. The receptor comes from a human donor with basal cell carcinoma. The chain has TRBV3-1 (or the pseudogene TRBV3-2) and TRBJ1-1; D possibly corresponds to TRBD1 (6 bases). Sample: PBMCs, taken before anti-PD-1 treatment. CDR3 sequence: CASSQVAPPRRGHGSEAFF. CDR3 in DNA: TGTGCCAGCAGCCAAGTGGCCCCTCCTCGACGGGGACACGGTAGTGAAGCTTTCTTT.